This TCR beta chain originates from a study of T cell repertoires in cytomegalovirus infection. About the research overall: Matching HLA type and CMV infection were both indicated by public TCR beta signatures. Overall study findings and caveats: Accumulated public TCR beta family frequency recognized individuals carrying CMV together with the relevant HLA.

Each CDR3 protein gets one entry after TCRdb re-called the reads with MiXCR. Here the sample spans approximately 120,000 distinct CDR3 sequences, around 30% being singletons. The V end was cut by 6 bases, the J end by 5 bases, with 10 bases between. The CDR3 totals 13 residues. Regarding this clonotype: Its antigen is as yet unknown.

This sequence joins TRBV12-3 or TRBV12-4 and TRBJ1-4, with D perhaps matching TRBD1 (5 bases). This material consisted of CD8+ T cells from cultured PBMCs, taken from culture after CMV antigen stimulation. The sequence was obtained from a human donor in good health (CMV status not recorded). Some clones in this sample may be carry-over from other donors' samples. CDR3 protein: CASRTVLNEKLFF. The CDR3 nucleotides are TGTGCCAGCAGGACAGTTTTAAATGAAAAACTGTTTTTT.